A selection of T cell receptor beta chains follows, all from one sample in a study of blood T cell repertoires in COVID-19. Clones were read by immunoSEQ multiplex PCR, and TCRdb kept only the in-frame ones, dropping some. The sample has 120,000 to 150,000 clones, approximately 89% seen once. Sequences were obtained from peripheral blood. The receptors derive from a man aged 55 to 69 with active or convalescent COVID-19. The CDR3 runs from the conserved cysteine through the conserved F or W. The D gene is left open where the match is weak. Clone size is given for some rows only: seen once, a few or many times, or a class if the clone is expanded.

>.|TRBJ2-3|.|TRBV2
TGTGCCATCCGTACCCCAGCGGGGACACCCACAGATACGCAGTATTTT
CAIRTPAGTPTDTQYF
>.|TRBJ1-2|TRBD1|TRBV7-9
TGTGCCAGCAGCTCCTGGACAGGGCAAGGCTACACCTTC
CASSSWTGQGYTF
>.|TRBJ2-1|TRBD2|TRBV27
TGTGCCAGCAGACGCCAGGAGAGCGGGAAAGGGGATGAGCAGTTCTTC
CASRRQESGKGDEQFF
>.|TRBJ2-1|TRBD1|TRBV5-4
TGTGCCAGCAGCTCCGGGACAGGGATTTACAATGAGCAGTTCTTC
CASSSGTGIYNEQFF
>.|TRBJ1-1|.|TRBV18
TGTGCCAGCTCATTAACAACAGGGAATAGAAACACTGAAGCTTTCTTT
CASSLTTGNRNTEAFF
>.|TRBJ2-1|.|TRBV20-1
TGCAGTGCTAGTCCGGGACTCCGTGGGGAGCAGTTCTTC
CSASPGLRGEQFF
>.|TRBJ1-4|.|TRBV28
TGTGCCAGCAGTTTGGTTCAGGGGAAAACAGGACTGTTTTTT
CASSLVQGKTGLFF
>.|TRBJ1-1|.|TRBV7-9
TGTGCCAGCAGCTCTGACAGGCGGATACTGAACACTGAAGCTTTCTTT
CASSSDRRILNTEAFF
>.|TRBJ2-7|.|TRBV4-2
TGTGCCAGCAGCCAAGACGGTGGCTCCTACGAGCAGTACTTC
CASSQDGGSYEQYF
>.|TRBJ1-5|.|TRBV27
TGTGCCAGCAGTCCCAAGGGCCAGGGGCAGGTGTTCAGCAATCAGCCCCAGCATTTT
CASSPKGQGQVFSNQPQHF
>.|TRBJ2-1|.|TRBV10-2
TGCGCCAGCAGTCCACCCCCGGGGGAGCGGGTTGAGCAGTTCTTC
CASSPPPGERVEQFF
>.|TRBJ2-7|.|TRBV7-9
TGTGCCAGCAGCCAGGACAGTTCCTACGAGCAGTACTTC
CASSQDSSYEQYF
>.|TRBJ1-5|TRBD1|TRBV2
TGTGCCAGCAGGCCGGGACAGGGGTCCCCTAGCAATCAGCCCCAGCATTTT
CASRPGQGSPSNQPQHF
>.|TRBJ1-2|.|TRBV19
TGTGCCAGTAGTCTATCTAACTATGGCTACACCTTC
CASSLSNYGYTF
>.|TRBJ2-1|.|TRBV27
TGTGCCAGCAGTTATCCGGGAGTTCAGAATGAGCAGTTCTTC
CASSYPGVQNEQFF
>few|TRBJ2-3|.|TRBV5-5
TGTGCCAGCAGCTTGCCATATTCGGGGAGCCCAGATACGCAGTATTTT
CASSLPYSGSPDTQYF
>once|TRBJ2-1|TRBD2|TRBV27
TGTGCCAGCAGTTTATTAGCACTAGCGGGACTCGATGAGCAGTTCTTC
CASSLLALAGLDEQFF
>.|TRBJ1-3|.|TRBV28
TGTGCCAGCAGTTTAGCGGGCTCTGGAAACACCATATATTTT
CASSLAGSGNTIYF